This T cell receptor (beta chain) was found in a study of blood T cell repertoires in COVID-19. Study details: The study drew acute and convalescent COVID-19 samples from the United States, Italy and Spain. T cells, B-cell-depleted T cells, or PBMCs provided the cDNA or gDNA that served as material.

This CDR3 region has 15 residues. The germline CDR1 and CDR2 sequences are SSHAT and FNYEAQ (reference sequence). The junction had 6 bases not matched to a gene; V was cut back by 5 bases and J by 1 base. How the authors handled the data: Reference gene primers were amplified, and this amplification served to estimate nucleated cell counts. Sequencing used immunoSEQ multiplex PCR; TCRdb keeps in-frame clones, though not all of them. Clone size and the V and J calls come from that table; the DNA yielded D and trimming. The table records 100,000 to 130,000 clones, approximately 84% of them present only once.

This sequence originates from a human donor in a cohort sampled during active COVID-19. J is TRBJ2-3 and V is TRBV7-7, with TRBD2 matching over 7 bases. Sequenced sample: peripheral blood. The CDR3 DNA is TGTGCCAGCAGCCTTGACGCGGGGGGCACAGATACGCAGTATTTT. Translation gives CASSLDAGGTDTQYF.